This T cell receptor beta chain was captured by sequencing in a study of cytomegalovirus exposure and HLA in healthy donors. Notes on the study in general: The majority of TCR sequences were rare, yet some public TCRs appeared in many donors. Fewer N-insertions than the approximately 700-donor mean were reportedly shown by an Asian-associated ancestry cluster in a later analysis. The authors assumed roughly uniform sequencing depth across donors for presence/absence analyses.

The count of this clone is one. Its antigen is as yet unknown. Researchers ran the PCR with 60 Vbeta and 13 Jbeta primers. Only in-frame clones appear in the TCRdb table, and some are missing; sequencing was by immunoSEQ multiplex PCR. The table includes 100,000 to 150,000 clones, approximately 80% detected once. The receptor's source is a male donor in good health and CMV-seropositive. The sequenced material came from PBMCs.

The CDR3 protein is CASSPLLGQELTDTQYF. The CDR3 DNA sequence: TGTGCCAGCAGTCCCCTCTTGGGACAGGAACTCACAGATACGCAGTATTTT. This chain links TRBV27 with TRBJ2-3; 8 bases align to TRBD1. This CDR3 is 17 amino acids long. Losses at the gene ends were 5 bases for V and 2 bases for J; bases not matched to a gene: 12. Germline V lookup: CDR1 MNHEY, CDR2 SMNVEV (reference sequence).